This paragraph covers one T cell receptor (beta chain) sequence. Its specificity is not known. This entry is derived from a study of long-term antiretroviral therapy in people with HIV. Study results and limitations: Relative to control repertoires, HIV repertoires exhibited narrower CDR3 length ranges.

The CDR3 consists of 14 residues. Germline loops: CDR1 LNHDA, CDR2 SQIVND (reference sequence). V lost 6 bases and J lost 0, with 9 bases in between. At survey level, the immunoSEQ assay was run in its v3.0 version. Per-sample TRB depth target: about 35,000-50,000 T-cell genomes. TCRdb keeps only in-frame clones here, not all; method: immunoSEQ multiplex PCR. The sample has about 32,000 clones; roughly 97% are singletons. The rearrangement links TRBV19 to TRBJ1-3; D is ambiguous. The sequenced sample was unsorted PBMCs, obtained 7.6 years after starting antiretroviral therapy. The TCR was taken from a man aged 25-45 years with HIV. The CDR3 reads CASRETNSGNTIYF. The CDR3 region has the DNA TGTGCCAGTAGGGAAACAAACTCTGGAAACACCATATATTTT.